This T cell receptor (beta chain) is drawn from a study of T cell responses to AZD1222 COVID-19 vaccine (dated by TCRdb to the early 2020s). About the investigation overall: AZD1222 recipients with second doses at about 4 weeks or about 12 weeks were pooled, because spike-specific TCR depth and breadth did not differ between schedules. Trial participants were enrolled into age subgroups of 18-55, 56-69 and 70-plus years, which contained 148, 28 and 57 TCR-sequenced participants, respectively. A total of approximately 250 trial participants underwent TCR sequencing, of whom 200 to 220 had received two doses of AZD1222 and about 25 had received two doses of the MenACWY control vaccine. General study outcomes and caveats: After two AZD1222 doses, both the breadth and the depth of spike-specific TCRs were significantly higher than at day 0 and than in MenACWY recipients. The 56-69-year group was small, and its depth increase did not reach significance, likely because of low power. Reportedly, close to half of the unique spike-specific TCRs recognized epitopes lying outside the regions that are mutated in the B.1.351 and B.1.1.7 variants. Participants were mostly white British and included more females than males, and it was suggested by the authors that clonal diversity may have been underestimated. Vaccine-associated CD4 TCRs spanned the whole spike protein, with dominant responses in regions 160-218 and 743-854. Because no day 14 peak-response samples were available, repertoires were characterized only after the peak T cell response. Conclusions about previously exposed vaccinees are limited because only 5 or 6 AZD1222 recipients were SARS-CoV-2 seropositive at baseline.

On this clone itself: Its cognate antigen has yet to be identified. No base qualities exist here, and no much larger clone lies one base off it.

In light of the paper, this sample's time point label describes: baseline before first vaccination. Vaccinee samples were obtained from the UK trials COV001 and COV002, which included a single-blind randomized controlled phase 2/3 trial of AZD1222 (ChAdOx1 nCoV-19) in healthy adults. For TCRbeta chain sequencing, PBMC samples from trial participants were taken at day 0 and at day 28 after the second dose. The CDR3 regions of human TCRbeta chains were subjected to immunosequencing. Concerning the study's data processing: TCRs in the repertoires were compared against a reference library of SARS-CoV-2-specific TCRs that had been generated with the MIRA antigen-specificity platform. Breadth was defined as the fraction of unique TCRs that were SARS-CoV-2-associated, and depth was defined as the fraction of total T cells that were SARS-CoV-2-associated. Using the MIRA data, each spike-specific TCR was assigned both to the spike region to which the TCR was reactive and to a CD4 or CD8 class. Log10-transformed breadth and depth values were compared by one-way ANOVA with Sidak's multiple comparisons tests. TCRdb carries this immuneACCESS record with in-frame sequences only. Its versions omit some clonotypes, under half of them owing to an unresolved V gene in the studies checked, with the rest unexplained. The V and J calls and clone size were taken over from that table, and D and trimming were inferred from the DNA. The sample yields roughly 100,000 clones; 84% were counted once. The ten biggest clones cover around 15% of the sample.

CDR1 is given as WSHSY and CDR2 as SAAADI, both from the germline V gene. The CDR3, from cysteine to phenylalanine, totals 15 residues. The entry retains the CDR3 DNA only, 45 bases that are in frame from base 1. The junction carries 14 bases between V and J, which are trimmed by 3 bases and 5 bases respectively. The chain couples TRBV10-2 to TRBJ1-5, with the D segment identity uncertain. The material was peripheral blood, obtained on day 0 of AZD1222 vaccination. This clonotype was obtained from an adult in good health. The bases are TGCGCCAGCAGTGAAAGTTTTACTAGGCATCAGCCCCAGCATTTT. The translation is CASSESFTRHQPQHF.